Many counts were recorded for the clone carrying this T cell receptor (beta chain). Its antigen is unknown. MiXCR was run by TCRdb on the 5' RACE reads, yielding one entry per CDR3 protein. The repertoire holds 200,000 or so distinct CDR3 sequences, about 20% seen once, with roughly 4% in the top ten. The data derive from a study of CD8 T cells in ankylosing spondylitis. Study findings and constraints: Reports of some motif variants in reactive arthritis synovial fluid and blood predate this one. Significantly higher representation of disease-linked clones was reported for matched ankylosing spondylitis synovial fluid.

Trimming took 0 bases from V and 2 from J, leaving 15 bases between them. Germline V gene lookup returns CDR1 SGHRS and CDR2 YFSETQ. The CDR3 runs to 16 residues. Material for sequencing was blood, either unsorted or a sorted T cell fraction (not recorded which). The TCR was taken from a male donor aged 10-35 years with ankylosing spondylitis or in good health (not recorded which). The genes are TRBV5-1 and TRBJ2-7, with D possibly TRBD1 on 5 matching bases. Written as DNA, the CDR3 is TGCGCCAGCAGCTTGGGGCCGGACACAGGTACCTACGAGCAGTACTTC. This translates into CASSLGPDTGTYEQYF.